These T cell receptor beta chains were read from a single sample in a study of T cell repertoires in cytomegalovirus infection. Each CDR3 protein gets one entry after TCRdb re-called the reads with MiXCR. The repertoire has more than 250,000 distinct CDR3 sequences, 20% to 30% of them found once; the top ten carry 13%. Their antigens are not known. Material: cultured PBMCs, obtained from culture after CMV antigen stimulation. The receptors were sampled from a human donor in good health (CMV status not recorded). Some clones in this sample may be carry-over from other donors' samples. Both conserved end residues are part of each CDR3. A D gene is named only where the DNA matches it firmly. Clone size is stated in some rows and not others, as once, few, many or a class when expanded.

J | V | D | size | DNA | CDR3
TRBJ2-7 | TRBV14 | - | - | TGTGCCAGCAGCCAAGAAGGGGGGTTTCCCCACGAGCAGTACTTC | CASSQEGGFPHEQYF
TRBJ2-5 | TRBV7-8 | TRBD2 | - | TGTGCCAGCAGCTTAGACGCAACTCTAGCGGAACAAGAGACCCAGTACTTC | CASSLDATLAEQETQYF
TRBJ2-3 | TRBV27 | TRBD2 | - | TGTGCCAGCAGTTCCTTTGGACTAGCGGAGAGGGTCCGCGTTGATACGCAGTATTTT | CASSSFGLAERVRVDTQYF
TRBJ2-3 | TRBV19 | TRBD2 | - | TGTGCCAGTAGTGCTAGCGGAGGCACGAATACGCAGTATTTT | CASSASGGTNTQYF
TRBJ1-5 | TRBV19 | - | - | TGTGCCAGTTCAAAGGGTGGCGATGGGAATCAGCCCCAGCATTTT | CASSKGGDGNQPQHF
TRBJ1-5 | TRBV28 | - | few | TGTGCCAGCCGGTGGGGCTATCAGCCCCAGCATTTT | CASRWGYQPQHF
TRBJ2-2 | TRBV12-3/TRBV12-4 | TRBD2 | few | TGTGCCAGCAGTGGGCGTCTAGCGGGAAACACCGGGGAGCTGTTTTTT | CASSGRLAGNTGELFF
TRBJ2-1 | TRBV5-1 | - | - | TGCGCCAGCAGCTTGGTTAATGACGGAGGTGAGCAGTTCTTC | CASSLVNDGGEQFF
TRBJ2-4 | TRBV7-2 | TRBD2 | - | TGTGCCAGCAGCTTGGGCCTAGCGGCCTCCGTAGCCAAAAACATTCAGTACTTC | CASSLGLAASVAKNIQYF
TRBJ2-1 | TRBV11-3 | - | few | TGTGCCAGCAGTGACGGTCCCCAATTTGAGCAGTTCTTC | CASSDGPQFEQFF
TRBJ2-5 | TRBV18 | - | few | TGTGCCAGCTCACCTTCCTGGGAGACCCAGTACTTC | CASSPSWETQYF
TRBJ2-2 | TRBV29-1 | - | - | TGCAGCGTTGGTGAGGGCGGGGAGCTGTATTTT | CSVGEGGELYF
TRBJ2-1 | TRBV4-3 | TRBD2 | - | TGCGCCAGCAGCCAAGATCCAGCGGGAGGGTTATACAATGAGCAGTTCTTC | CASSQDPAGGLYNEQFF
TRBJ1-2 | TRBV12-3/TRBV12-4 | - | - | TGTGCCAGCTGGGGGGGTGACTATGGCTACACCTTC | CASWGGDYGYTF
TRBJ1-2 | TRBV28 | - | many | TGTGCCAGCAGTTTAAGGCAAGTCTATGGCTACACCTTC | CASSLRQVYGYTF
TRBJ2-5 | TRBV7-2 | - | many | TGTGCCAGCAGTAGCGGCGGCTACCAAGAGACCCAGTACTTC | CASSSGGYQETQYF
TRBJ1-1 | TRBV19 | TRBD1 | few | TGTGCCAGTAGTATCCCTGGACAGGGTAACACTGAAGCTTTCTTT | CASSIPGQGNTEAFF
TRBJ1-1 | TRBV7-2 | - | - | TGTGCCAGCAGCCTGGTCGCCCGGGGAGAAGCTTTCTTT | CASSLVARGEAFF
TRBJ1-1 | TRBV25-1 | TRBD1 | - | TGTGCCAGCAGTAAGACAGGGGGGGTTTTGAACACTGAAGCTTTCTTT | CASSKTGGVLNTEAFF
TRBJ2-1 | TRBV4-3 | TRBD2 | - | TGCGCCAGCAGCCAAGAAGTCATAGCGGGACAAACCGACTACAATGAGCAGTTCTTC | CASSQEVIAGQTDYNEQFF
TRBJ1-3 | TRBV28 | TRBD1 | - | TGTGCCAGCAGTTTCCGCTCGGACAGGGTTTCTGGAAACACCATATATTTT | CASSFRSDRVSGNTIYF
TRBJ2-7 | TRBV7-2 | - | - | TGTGCCAGCAGCTTATGGCCCGAGCAGTACTTC | CASSLWPEQYF
TRBJ2-3 | TRBV10-3 | - | once | TGTGCCACCACCGGGGGAGCCTCAAGCGGGTCTAGCACAGATACGCAGTATTTT | CATTGGASSGSSTDTQYF
TRBJ2-3 | TRBV29-1 | - | few | TGCAGCGTGGGGCGAGCGGTAATCACAGATACGCAGTATTTT | CSVGRAVITDTQYF
TRBJ2-1 | TRBV7-9 | TRBD2 | many | TGTGCCAGCAGCATGGGACTAGCGGATCACAATGAGCAGTTCTTC | CASSMGLADHNEQFF
TRBJ2-5 | TRBV19 | - | - | TGTGCCAGTAGTATAAACCGGGAGACCCAGTACTTC | CASSINRETQYF
TRBJ2-3 | TRBV6-1 | - | few | TGTGCCAGCAGCTCCACCGTGACTAGTCAAGACACAGATACGCAGTATTTT | CASSSTVTSQDTDTQYF
TRBJ2-7 | TRBV27 | - | - | TGTGCCAGCAGCCCTTCAGGGAACCACGAGCAGTACTTC | CASSPSGNHEQYF
TRBJ2-5 | TRBV7-6 | TRBD1 | many | TGTGCCAGCAGCCCCTATTCAGGGGGCCAAGAGACCCAGTACTTC | CASSPYSGGQETQYF
TRBJ1-1 | TRBV11-2 | - | many | TGTGCCAGCAGTTTCTTAGGCGAGGGGAACACTGAAGCTTTCTTT | CASSFLGEGNTEAFF
TRBJ2-7 | TRBV20-1 | - | many | TGCAGTGCTAGAGGCCAGGCCGACGAGCAGTACTTC | CSARGQADEQYF
TRBJ2-2 | TRBV20-1 | - | - | TGCAGTGCTACTTCCCCAAGCGGTGCCGGGGAGCTGTTTTTT | CSATSPSGAGELFF
TRBJ2-6 | TRBV6-4 | - | - | TGTGCCAGCAGTGGGGGGGCTGGGGCCAACGTCCTGACTTTC | CASSGGAGANVLTF
TRBJ2-1 | TRBV5-1 | - | few | TGCGCCAGCAGCTTGAAGGGCCCAGGTGCAGACAATGAGCAGTTCTTC | CASSLKGPGADNEQFF
TRBJ1-4 | TRBV18 | - | once | TGTGCCAGCTCAGTGGCGACCGGGGCTGAAAAACTGTTTTTT | CASSVATGAEKLFF
TRBJ2-1 | TRBV12-5 | - | - | TGTGCTAGTGGTTTGGTTGAAGAGTACAATGAGCAGTTCTTC | CASGLVEEYNEQFF
TRBJ2-7 | TRBV6-2/TRBV6-3 | - | - | TGTGCCAGCTGCGAGAACTGGGGCGACGAGCAGTACTTC | CASCENWGDEQYF
TRBJ2-3 | TRBV12-3/TRBV12-4 | - | many | TGTGCCAGCAGTTCCGATAACACAGATACGCAGTATTTT | CASSSDNTDTQYF
TRBJ2-7 | TRBV11-2 | - | many | TGTGCCAGCAGCTCCAGCACCATGGGGGAGCAGTACTTC | CASSSSTMGEQYF
TRBJ2-6 | TRBV7-2 | TRBD1 | many | TGTGCCAGCAGCTCCCCGACAGGGGGACTCTCTGGGGCCAACGTCCTGACTTTC | CASSSPTGGLSGANVLTF
TRBJ2-5 | TRBV7-8 | - | few | TGTGCCAGCAGCTTATGGATGTCCCAGGACCAAGGGGCCCAGTACTTC | CASSLWMSQDQGAQYF
TRBJ2-4 | TRBV19 | - | few | TGTGCCAGTAGTACTCCAGGGGACATCGCCAAAAACATTCAGTACTTC | CASSTPGDIAKNIQYF
TRBJ2-5 | TRBV20-1 | TRBD2 | once | TGCAGTGCTAGAGAGGGGTTGGGACTAGCGGGCCAAGAGACCCAGTACTTC | CSAREGLGLAGQETQYF
TRBJ2-3 | TRBV19 | TRBD1 | - | TGTGCCACTAAACAATACGGACAGGGGGCAGGTACAGATACGCAGTATTTT | CATKQYGQGAGTDTQYF
TRBJ1-5 | TRBV7-2 | - | many | TGTGCCAGCAGCTATTCCTTCTTGCAGCCCCAGCATTTT | CASSYSFLQPQHF
TRBJ2-3 | TRBV25-1 | - | few | TGTGCCAGCAAGGAGGAGGGGGATACGCAGTATTTT | CASKEEGDTQYF
TRBJ2-1 | TRBV7-2 | - | many | TGTGCCAGCAGCTTAGTGAGGTCAGGGAATGAGCAGTTCTTC | CASSLVRSGNEQFF